Below, one T cell receptor beta chain is given with its context. Antigen: not known. This CDR3 fails to terminate in the conserved phenylalanine or tryptophan, so it likely reflects a read error. The limits of the CDR3 on the DNA are not certain, so only TCRdb's listed CDR3 is given. The sample comes from a study of tumor and adjacent non-tumor tissue in lung cancer. Findings and caveats of the study: Compared with tumor, normal lung showed significantly lower TCR diversity.

No cell sorting was done before RNA was extracted from the tissue. The normal lung tissue was taken more than 3 cm from the tumor edge. TCRbeta libraries were built with three rounds of nested PCR, modified from ARM-PCR. TCRdb used MiXCR to reprocess the multiplex PCR reads, holding one entry per CDR3 protein. The sample has 60,000 to 85,000 distinct CDR3 sequences, approximately 82% seen once. The CDR3 has 16 amino acids, counting both end residues. Germline loops: CDR1 SQVTM, CDR2 ANQGSEA. The V gene is TRBV29-1, the J gene TRBJ1-2. The source is a man between 65 and 79 years old with non-small cell lung cancer. Sample: distant non-tumor lung tissue. The CDR3 loop reads CSVVPYQSSGEDDYIL.